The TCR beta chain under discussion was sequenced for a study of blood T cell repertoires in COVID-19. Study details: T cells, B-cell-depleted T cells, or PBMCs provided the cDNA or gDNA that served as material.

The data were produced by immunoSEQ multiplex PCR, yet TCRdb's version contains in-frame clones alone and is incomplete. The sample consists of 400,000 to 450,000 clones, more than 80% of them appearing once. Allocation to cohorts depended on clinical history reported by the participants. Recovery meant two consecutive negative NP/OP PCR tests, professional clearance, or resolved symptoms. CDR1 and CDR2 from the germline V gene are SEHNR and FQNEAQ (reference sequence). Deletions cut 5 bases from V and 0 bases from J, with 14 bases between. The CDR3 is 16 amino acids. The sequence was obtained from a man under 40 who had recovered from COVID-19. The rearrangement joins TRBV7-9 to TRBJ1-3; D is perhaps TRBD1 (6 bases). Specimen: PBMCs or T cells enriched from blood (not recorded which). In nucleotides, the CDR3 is TGTGCCAGCAGCAGAAGGACAGCAAACTCTGGAAACACCATATATTTT. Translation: CASSRRTANSGNTIYF.